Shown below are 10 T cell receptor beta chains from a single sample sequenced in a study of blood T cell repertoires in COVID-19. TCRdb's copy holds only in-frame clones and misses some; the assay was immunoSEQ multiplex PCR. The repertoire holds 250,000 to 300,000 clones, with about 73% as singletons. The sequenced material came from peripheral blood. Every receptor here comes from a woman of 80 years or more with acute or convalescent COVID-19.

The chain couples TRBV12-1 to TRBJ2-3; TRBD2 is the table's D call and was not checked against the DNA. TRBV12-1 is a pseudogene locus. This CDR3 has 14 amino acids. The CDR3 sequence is CASSLDLCTDTQYF. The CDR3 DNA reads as TGTGCCAGCAGCTTGGACTTGTGCACAGATACGCAGTATTTT.

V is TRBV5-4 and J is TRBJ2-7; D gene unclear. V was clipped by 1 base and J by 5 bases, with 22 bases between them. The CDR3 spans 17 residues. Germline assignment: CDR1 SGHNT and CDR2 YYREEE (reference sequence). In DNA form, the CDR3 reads TGTGCCAGCAGCTTGCCCCCTAAGCCGGGTGTAGGCGACGAGCAGTACTTC. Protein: CASSLPPKPGVGDEQYF.

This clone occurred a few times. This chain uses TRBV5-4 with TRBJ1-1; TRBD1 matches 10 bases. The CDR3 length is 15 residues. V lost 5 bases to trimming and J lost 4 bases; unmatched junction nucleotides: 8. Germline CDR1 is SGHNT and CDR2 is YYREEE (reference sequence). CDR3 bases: TGTGCCAGCAGTCACCCGACAGGGGGCCTCACTGAAGCTTTCTTT. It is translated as CASSHPTGGLTEAFF.

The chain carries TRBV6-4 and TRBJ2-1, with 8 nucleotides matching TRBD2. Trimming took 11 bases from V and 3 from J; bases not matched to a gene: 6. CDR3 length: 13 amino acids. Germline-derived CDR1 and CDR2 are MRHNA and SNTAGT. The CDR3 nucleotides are TGTGCCTCTAGCGGGCATCTCTACAATGAGCAGTTCTTC. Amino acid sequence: CASSGHLYNEQFF.

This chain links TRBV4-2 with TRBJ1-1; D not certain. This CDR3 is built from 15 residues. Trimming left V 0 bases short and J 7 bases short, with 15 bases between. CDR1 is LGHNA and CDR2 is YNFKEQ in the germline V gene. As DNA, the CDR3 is TGTGCCAGCAGCCAAGATAGTTTCTCCGGGGATGAAGCTTTCTTT. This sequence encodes CASSQDSFSGDEAFF.

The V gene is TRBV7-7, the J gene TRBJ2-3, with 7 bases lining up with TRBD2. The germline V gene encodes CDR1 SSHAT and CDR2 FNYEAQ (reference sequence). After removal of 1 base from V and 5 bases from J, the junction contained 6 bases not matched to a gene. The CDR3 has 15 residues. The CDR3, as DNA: TGTGCCAGCAGCTTAGACGGGGGGAGGGGAGATACGCAGTATTTT. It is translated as CASSLDGGRGDTQYF.

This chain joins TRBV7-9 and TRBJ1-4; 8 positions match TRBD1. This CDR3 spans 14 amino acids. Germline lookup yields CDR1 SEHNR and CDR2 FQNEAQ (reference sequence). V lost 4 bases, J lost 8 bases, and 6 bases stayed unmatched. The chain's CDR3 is CASSYGQGVEKLFF. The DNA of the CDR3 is TGTGCCAGCAGCTACGGACAGGGTGTCGAAAAACTGTTTTTT.

CDR3 loop: CASSIDGVAGGFGELFF. CDR3 nucleotides: TGTGCCAGTAGTATAGATGGAGTAGCAGGGGGATTTGGGGAGCTGTTTTTT. V and J are TRBV19 and TRBJ2-2; 7 positions match TRBD1. The V and J ends lost 0 bases and 8 bases, in that order; junction bases with no gene match: 12. Germline CDR1 and CDR2: LNHDA and SQIVND (reference sequence). This CDR3 contains 17 residues.

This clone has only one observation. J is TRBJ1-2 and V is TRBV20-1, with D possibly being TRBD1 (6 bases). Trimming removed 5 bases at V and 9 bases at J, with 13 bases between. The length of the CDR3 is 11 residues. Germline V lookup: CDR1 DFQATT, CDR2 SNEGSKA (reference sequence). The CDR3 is CSASRGRSYTF. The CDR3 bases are TGCAGTGCTTCCAGGGGCCGGAGCTACACCTTC.

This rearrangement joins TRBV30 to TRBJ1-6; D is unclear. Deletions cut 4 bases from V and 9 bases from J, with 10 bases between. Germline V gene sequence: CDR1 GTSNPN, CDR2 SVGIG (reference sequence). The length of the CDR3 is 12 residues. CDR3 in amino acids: CAWKLSGSPLHF. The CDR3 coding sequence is TGTGCCTGGAAGTTGAGTGGTTCACCCCTCCACTTT.